What follows is one T cell receptor beta chain and its context. What it binds is not known. Hyperthyroidism patients were newly diagnosed, ill under 2 months, and aged 18 to 65 years. Among the exclusions were patients with other autoimmune diseases, uncontrolled infections, pregnancy or lactation. This sample is drawn from a study of Graves' ophthalmopathy and Graves' hyperthyroidism. Study-wide points: Blood was where most expanded thyroid clonotypes above 0.001 frequency also turned up. For separating ophthalmopathy from stable hyperthyroidism, a 13-signature model gave 85% to 90% sensitivity and 81.08% specificity.

Scientists amplified the TCR beta CDR3 regions from RNA transcripts. Second-round multiplex PCR followed a first-round RT-PCR using HTBI primers. One entry per CDR3 protein results from TCRdb running MiXCR on the multiplex PCR reads. The data show over a million distinct CDR3 sequences, 35% to 40% seen once. CDR1 is SQVTM, CDR2 ANQGSEA, per germline. The CDR3 spans 12 residues. The ends were cut back, 6 bases at V and 8 bases at J, with 16 bases in the middle. The chain employs TRBV29-1 and TRBJ1-2, with D perhaps matching TRBD1 (5 bases). Sequencing was carried out using peripheral blood or thyroid tissue (not recorded which). This TCR derives from an adult man with Graves' hyperthyroidism. The chain's CDR3 is CSVAGGTYGYTF. CDR3 DNA sequence: TGCAGCGTCGCGGGAGGGACCTACGGCTACACCTTC.